This T cell receptor beta chain was sequenced for a study of cytomegalovirus exposure and HLA in healthy donors. CDR1 is MNHNS, CDR2 SASEGT, per germline. The CDR3 spans 16 residues. Germline trimming cut 1 base from V and 0 bases from J; bases unmatched to any gene: 3. In the PCR, 60 Vbeta and 13 Jbeta primers were used. Clones were sequenced by immunoSEQ multiplex PCR, and TCRdb holds only the in-frame ones, with some missing. The profile shows 150,000 to 200,000 clones, over 60% of them singletons. The material sequenced was PBMCs. This chain connects TRBV6-1 to TRBJ1-3, with 7 bases fitting TRBD1. This clonotype was sampled from a woman aged 45-65 years in good health and CMV-seropositive. CDR3 sequence (DNA): TGTGCCAGCAGTGAAGTGCAGGGGGGCTCTGGAAACACCATATATTTT. Its translation: CASSEVQGGSGNTIYF.